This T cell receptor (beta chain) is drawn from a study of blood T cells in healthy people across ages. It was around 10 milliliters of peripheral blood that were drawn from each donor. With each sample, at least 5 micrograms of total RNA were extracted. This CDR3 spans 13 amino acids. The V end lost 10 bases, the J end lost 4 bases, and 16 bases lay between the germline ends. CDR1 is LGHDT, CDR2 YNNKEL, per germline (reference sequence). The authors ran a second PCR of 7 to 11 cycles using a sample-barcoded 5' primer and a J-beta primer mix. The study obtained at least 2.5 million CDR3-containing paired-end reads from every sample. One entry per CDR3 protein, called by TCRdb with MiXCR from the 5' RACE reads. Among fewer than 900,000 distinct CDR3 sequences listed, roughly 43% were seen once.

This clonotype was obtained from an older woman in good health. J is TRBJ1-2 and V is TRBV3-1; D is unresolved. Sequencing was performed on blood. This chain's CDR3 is CATSRGGSYGYTF. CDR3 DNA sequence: TGTGCCACCTCCCGTGGAGGGTCCTATGGCTACACCTTC.